The clone carrying this T cell receptor (beta chain) was seen a few times. As yet, its antigen is unknown. The CDR3 contains 13 residues. The germline V gene encodes CDR1 SGHTA and CDR2 FQGNSA. The germline V and J ends were trimmed by 5 bases and 8 bases, with 10 bases remaining between them. This specimen comes from a study of post-analysis software for immune sequencing data. Study-wide results and caveats: Roughly 5 TRBV segments (TRBV5-6, TRBV5-1 and TRBV20-1 among them) occurred more frequently in patients than in controls. Batch-matched samples strongly co-clustered by F measure. Normalized Chao1 diversity in multiple sclerosis patients fell significantly below that of controls.

Unique-molecular-identifier-tagged TCR beta cDNA libraries were used. One entry per CDR3 protein, called by TCRdb with MiXCR from the PCR reads. The table shows about 760,000 distinct CDR3 sequences, with roughly 30% occurring only once. This receptor was obtained from a girl aged 10 to 17 with multiple sclerosis. The chain uses TRBV7-2 and TRBJ1-6, with a possible D match to TRBD1 (6 bases). The material sequenced was blood. The CDR3 spells CASSDNRDSPLHF. The CDR3 bases are TGTGCCAGCAGCGACAACAGGGATTCACCCCTCCACTTT.